A selection of T cell receptor beta chains follows, all from one sample in a study of blood T cells in healthy people across ages. TCRdb re-called the 5' RACE reads with MiXCR, one entry per CDR3 protein. The table lists over a million distinct CDR3 sequences, 42% of them singletons. The source material was blood. These receptors originate from a woman aged 18-29 years in good health. Each CDR3 is given with its conserved first and last residue. A D gene is named only where the DNA matches it firmly. Size values are once, few and many counts, or a class for expanded clones, and some rows have none.

TRBV6-2/TRBV6-3	-	TRBJ2-1	TRBD2	CASSSAGERRNEQFF	TGTGCCAGCAGTTCGGCGGGAGAACGCCGCAATGAGCAGTTCTTC
TRBV6-2/TRBV6-3	-	TRBJ2-3	-	CASSYLLRSTDTQYF	TGTGCCAGCAGTTACCTCCTCCGAAGCACAGATACGCAGTATTTT
TRBV7-2	-	TRBJ2-2	TRBD1	CASSSRDRGLAGELFF	TGTGCCAGCAGCTCCCGGGACAGGGGCCTCGCCGGGGAGCTGTTTTTT
TRBV7-6	-	TRBJ1-4	-	CASSLASERRGEKLFF	TGTGCCAGCAGCTTAGCTTCGGAGCGGAGGGGCGAAAAACTGTTTTTT
TRBV7-9	few	TRBJ1-1	-	CASRSGTSNTEAFF	TGTGCCAGCAGGTCCGGGACTTCGAACACTGAAGCTTTCTTT
TRBV12-3/TRBV12-4	-	TRBJ1-5	-	CASSQIYGRWGNQPQHF	TGTGCCAGCTCACAGATCTATGGACGGTGGGGCAATCAGCCCCAGCATTTT
TRBV29-1	-	TRBJ2-1	-	CSVERARSYNEQFF	TGCAGCGTTGAGAGGGCTCGCTCCTACAATGAGCAGTTCTTC
TRBV15	-	TRBJ2-5	-	CATSPSRLLHNEQYF	TGTGCCACCAGCCCCAGCCGCCTTTTGCACAATGAGCAGTACTTC
TRBV9	few	TRBJ2-1	-	CASSVLVGIGEQFF	TGTGCCAGCAGCGTCCTCGTCGGGATCGGTGAGCAGTTCTTC
TRBV20-1	-	TRBJ2-3	TRBD2	CSAHLAGGLYTQYF	TGCAGTGCTCACCTAGCGGGGGGGCTTTATACGCAGTATTTT
TRBV20-1	few	TRBJ2-1	TRBD2	CSARDSGGVNEQFF	TGCAGTGCTAGAGACAGCGGGGGGGTTAATGAGCAGTTCTTC
TRBV4-3	few	TRBJ2-7	-	CASSRKGFLAQYF	TGCGCCAGCAGCCGAAAGGGTTTCTTGGCCCAGTACTTC
TRBV6-5	-	TRBJ2-1	-	CASSYMGSRFF	TGTGCCAGCAGTTACATGGGAAGCAGGTTCTTC
TRBV18	-	TRBJ2-1	TRBD2	CASSPAFSLAGARGSYNEQFF	TGTGCCAGCTCACCAGCCTTTTCACTAGCGGGAGCCCGGGGCTCCTACAATGAGCAGTTCTTC
TRBV5-1	-	TRBJ2-1	TRBD2	CASSPGLAGVSSSYNEQFF	TGCGCCAGCAGCCCGGGCCTAGCGGGAGTCTCCAGCTCCTACAATGAGCAGTTCTTC
TRBV6-2/TRBV6-3	-	TRBJ1-1	-	CASSYSRVGLDEAFF	TGTGCCAGCAGTTACTCCAGAGTGGGATTGGATGAAGCTTTCTTT
TRBV27	-	TRBJ2-7	-	CASSLLGDQSYEQYF	TGTGCCAGCAGTCTCCTGGGCGACCAGAGCTACGAGCAGTACTTC